The T cell receptor beta chain described here comes from a study of tumor-infiltrating lymphocytes in primary liver carcinoma. Reverse transcription of roughly 0.5 ug total RNA with a constant-region primer produced TCR beta cDNA. Amplification in three nested multiplex PCR rounds with slightly modified ARM-PCR gave rise to TCR beta libraries. MiXCR, run by TCRdb on the multiplex PCR reads, gives a single entry per CDR3 protein. The sample records fewer than 400,000 distinct CDR3 sequences, almost 60% being singletons. On this clonotype itself: One end of the junction does not line up with germline, which may come from a read error.

The researchers obtained blood RNA from unsorted whole blood and also extracted germline DNA. The TCR originated in a woman aged 25 to 39 with primary liver carcinoma and hepatitis B virus infection. The sequencing input was peripheral blood.

CDR3 region: CASKLRDGISYNEQFF. In DNA, the CDR3 is TGTGCTAGCAAACTTAGGGACGGCATCTCCTACAATGAGCAGTTCTTC. V usage is TRBV12-3 or TRBV12-4 and J usage is TRBJ2-1; perhaps D is TRBD1 or TRBD2 (5 bases each). The CDR3 totals 16 residues.